This T cell receptor (beta chain) was recorded in a study of blood T cells in healthy people across ages. Broader study findings: A strong correlation between TCR beta diversity and naive T cell percentage was seen.

Alongside a J-beta primer mix, a sample-barcoded 5' primer served in a second PCR lasting about 7 to 11 cycles. TCRdb itself ran the 5' RACE reads through MiXCR, one entry per CDR3 protein. The sample includes 650,000 to 900,000 distinct CDR3 sequences, under 80% of them seen just once. On this clonotype: What it recognizes is unknown.

The CDR3 contains 13 residues. Per germline, CDR1 LNHNV and CDR2 YYDKDF (reference sequence). The source material was blood. The TCR was taken from a young man in good health. The chain employs TRBV15 and TRBJ2-4; D is unclear. The tail of the sequence fits TRBJ2-7 better, so the J call may be wrong. CDR3 sequence: CATSRNRAYEQYF. The CDR3 coding sequence is TGTGCCACCAGCAGAAACAGAGCCTACGAGCAGTACTTC.